The clone carrying this TCR beta chain was detected only a few times. What it binds is not known. TCRdb processed the reads anew with MiXCR; each CDR3 protein has one entry. The sample lists approximately 350,000 distinct CDR3 sequences, about 35% occurring once. This CDR3 comprises 15 residues. V was trimmed by 0 bases and J by 1 base, leaving 12 bases between them. Germline V gene lookup returns CDR1 SQVTM and CDR2 ANQGSEA. These data originate in a study of T cell repertoires in cytomegalovirus infection. Across the whole study: As its CMV epitopes, the study selected recently identified HLA-C-restricted and well-studied HLA-B-restricted targets. TCR beta signatures that were public indicated CMV infection and matching HLA type. Study-wide points: Accumulated public TCR beta family frequency recognized individuals carrying CMV together with the relevant HLA. HLA-C-restricted CMV clonotypes gave the most frequent clonotype in two of eight donors.

The chain links TRBV29-1 to TRBJ2-5, with unresolved D. The origin of this receptor is a human donor in good health (CMV status not recorded). Some clones in this sample may be carry-over from other donors' samples. The source was cultured PBMCs, collected from culture after CMV antigen stimulation. The CDR3 protein is CSVEDRLLGQETQYF. The CDR3 bases are TGCAGCGTTGAAGACCGACTTCTGGGCCAAGAGACCCAGTACTTC.